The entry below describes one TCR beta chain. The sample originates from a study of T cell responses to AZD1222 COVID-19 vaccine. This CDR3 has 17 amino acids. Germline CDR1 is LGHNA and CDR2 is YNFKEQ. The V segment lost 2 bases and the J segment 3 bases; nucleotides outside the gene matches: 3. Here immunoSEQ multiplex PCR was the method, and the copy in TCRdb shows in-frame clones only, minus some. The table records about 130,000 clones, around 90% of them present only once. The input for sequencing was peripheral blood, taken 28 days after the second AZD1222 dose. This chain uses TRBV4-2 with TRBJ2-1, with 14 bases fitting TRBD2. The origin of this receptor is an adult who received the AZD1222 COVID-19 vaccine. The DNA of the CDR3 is TGTGCCAGCAGCCAAACGGGACTAGCGGGGGACTACAATGAGCAGTTCTTC. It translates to CASSQTGLAGDYNEQFF.